These 5 T cell receptor beta chains originate from one sample sequenced in a study of CD4 T cells in relation to SARS-CoV-2 and coronaviruses. Profiling relied on immunoSEQ multiplex PCR, and the TCRdb table lists in-frame clones only, not all of them. The data hold 58,000 or so clones, with just over 90% observed a single time. The source material was naive CD4+ T cells from PBMCs. The subset here: naive CD4+ T cells isolated by negative enrichment. These receptors came from an adult with COVID-19.

This clone was seen once. The gene calls are TRBV27 and TRBJ1-2; possible D gene TRBD1, 6 bases. CDR1 is MNHEY and CDR2 is SMNVEV in the germline V gene (reference sequence). Trimming cost V 4 bases and J 8 bases, with 26 bases left between them. The CDR3 spans 17 residues. The CDR3 region has the DNA TGTGCCAGCAGTTCGAGGGTCGGGATGAGGGGGGTTTGGGGCTACACCTTC. Its protein is CASSSRVGMRGVWGYTF.

The chain joins TRBV18 to TRBJ2-3, with D maybe TRBD2 (6 bases). In germline, CDR1 is KGHSH, CDR2 LQKENI. Between the trimmed V and J ends, which lost 6 bases and 5 bases, there was a span of 15 bases. This CDR3 comprises 14 residues. In nucleotides, the CDR3 is TGTGCCAGCTCCCTCTCGGGGGATTTAGATACGCAGTATTTT. This encodes CASSLSGDLDTQYF.

This clone was seen only once. J is TRBJ2-5 and V is TRBV30; 9 nucleotides agree with TRBD1. After removal of 3 bases from V and 5 bases from J, the junction contained 10 bases not matched to a gene. Germline V gene lookup returns CDR1 GTSNPN and CDR2 SVGIG (reference sequence). CDR3 size: 15 residues. The CDR3 protein is CAWRKQGAGAETQYF. DNA for the CDR3: TGTGCCTGGAGGAAACAGGGGGCTGGAGCTGAGACCCAGTACTTC.

This chain links TRBV5-3 with TRBJ2-2; D remains ambiguous. TRBV5-3 is classed as an ORF, of uncertain function. V was trimmed by 5 bases and J by 7 bases, leaving 12 bases between them. The CDR3 contains 13 residues. CDR3 loop: CARSTLARGELFF. CDR3 sequence (DNA): TGTGCCAGAAGTACCTTAGCCCGCGGGGAGCTGTTTTTT.

To note about this clone: The junction departs from the called germline gene at one end, perhaps through a read error. V usage is TRBV14 and J usage is TRBJ2-1; D might be TRBD2 (5 bases). The CDR3 loop spans 14 amino acids. The germline V gene encodes CDR1 SGHDN and CDR2 FVKESK. This CDR3 reads CASSQLTDYDEQFF. The CDR3 DNA reads as TGTGCCAGCAGCCAACTCACAGACTACGATGAGCAGTTCTTC.